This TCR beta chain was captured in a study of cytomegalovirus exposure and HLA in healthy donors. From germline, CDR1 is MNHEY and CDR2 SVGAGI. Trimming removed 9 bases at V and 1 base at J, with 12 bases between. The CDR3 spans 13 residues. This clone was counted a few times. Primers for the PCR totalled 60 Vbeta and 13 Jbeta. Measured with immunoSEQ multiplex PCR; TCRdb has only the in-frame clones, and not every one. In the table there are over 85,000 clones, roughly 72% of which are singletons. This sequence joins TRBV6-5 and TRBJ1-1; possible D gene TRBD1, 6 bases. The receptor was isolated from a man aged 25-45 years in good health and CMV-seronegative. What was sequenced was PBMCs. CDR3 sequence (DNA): TGTGCCAGTAACCGGGACACGAACACTGAAGCTTTCTTT. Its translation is CASNRDTNTEAFF.